This is a list of T cell receptor beta chains from one sample in a study of blood T cell repertoires in COVID-19. Measured with immunoSEQ multiplex PCR; TCRdb has only the in-frame clones, and not every one. Found here are about 150,000 clones, around 84% of them singletons; the top ten hold roughly 9.8%. The specimen was peripheral blood. The receptors come from a woman aged 45-65 years with acute or convalescent COVID-19. The conserved cysteine and the conserved F or W are not part of the CDR3 here. Size is omitted from some rows. Given values are once, few, many or a class for expanded clones.

v_gene	j_gene	abundance	CDR3aa
TRBV3-1/TRBV3-2	TRBJ1-2	.	ASSQGLNYGYT
TRBV7-7	TRBJ2-5	few	ASRPGLAGGQETQY
TRBV14	TRBJ1-2	.	ASSQGLSYGYT
TRBV4-3	TRBJ1-4	.	ASSQDAQGAQKLF
TRBV13	TRBJ1-3	.	ASSLGPVAGNTIY
TRBV6-6	TRBJ1-1	few	ASSYPELNTEAF
TRBV5-6	TRBJ2-1	.	ASSLVRDRSL
TRBV3-1/TRBV3-2	TRBJ2-7	.	ASSQVIEGEQY
TRBV7-2	TRBJ2-7	once	ASSLVAGLSYEQY
TRBV6-5	TRBJ2-5	.	ASSSSEAALRETQY
TRBV3-1/TRBV3-2	TRBJ1-2	few	ASSQGRIAPLGYT
TRBV7-2	TRBJ1-5	.	ASSSTGGQPQH
TRBV19	TRBJ2-3	.	ASSRGADTQY
TRBV4-3	TRBJ2-3	few	ASSPTGPPDTQY
TRBV27	TRBJ2-1	.	ASSLHLAGEWQF
TRBV6-5	TRBJ1-4	.	ASTDRGWEKLF
TRBV2	TRBJ1-2	.	ASSERAFRLSGYT
TRBV5-1	TRBJ1-2	.	ASSPGGGNYGYT
TRBV7-2	TRBJ1-2	.	ASSLNTGGQGENGYT
TRBV9	TRBJ1-2	.	ASSVDTGGDYGYT